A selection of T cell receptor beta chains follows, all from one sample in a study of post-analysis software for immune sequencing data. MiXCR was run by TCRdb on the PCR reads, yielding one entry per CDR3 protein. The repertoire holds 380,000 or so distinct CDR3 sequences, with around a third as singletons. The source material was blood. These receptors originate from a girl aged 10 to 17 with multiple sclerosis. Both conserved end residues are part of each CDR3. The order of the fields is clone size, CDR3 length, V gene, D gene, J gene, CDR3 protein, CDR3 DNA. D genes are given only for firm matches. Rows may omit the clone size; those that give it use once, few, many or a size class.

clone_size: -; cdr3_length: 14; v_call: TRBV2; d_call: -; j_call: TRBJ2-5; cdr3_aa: CASSEIADLETQYF; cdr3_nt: TGTGCCAGCAGTGAAATAGCGGACCTAGAGACCCAGTACTTC
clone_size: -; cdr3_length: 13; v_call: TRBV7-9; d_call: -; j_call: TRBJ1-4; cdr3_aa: CATPTEFDEKLFF; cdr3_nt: TGTGCCACACCCACAGAATTTGATGAAAAACTGTTTTTT
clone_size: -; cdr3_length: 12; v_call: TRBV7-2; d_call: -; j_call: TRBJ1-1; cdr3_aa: CASRTWNTEAFF; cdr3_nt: TGTGCCAGCAGGACCTGGAACACTGAAGCTTTCTTT
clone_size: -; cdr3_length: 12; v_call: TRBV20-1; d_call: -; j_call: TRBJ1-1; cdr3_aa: CSARTANTEAFF; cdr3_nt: TGCAGTGCTAGGACAGCGAACACTGAAGCTTTCTTT
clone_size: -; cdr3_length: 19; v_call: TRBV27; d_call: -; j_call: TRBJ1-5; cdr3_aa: CASSSRGRGLRESNQPQHF; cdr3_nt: TGTGCCAGCAGTTCCCGAGGGCGGGGGCTACGAGAGAGCAATCAGCCCCAGCATTTT
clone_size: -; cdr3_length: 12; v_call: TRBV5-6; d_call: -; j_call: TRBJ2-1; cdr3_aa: CASSLGKSEQFF; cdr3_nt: TGTGCCAGCAGCTTGGGCAAGAGTGAGCAGTTCTTC
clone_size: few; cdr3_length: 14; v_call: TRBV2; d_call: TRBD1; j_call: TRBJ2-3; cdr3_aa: CASDRGRGTDTQYF; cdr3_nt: TGTGCCAGCGACAGGGGGCGCGGCACAGATACGCAGTATTTT
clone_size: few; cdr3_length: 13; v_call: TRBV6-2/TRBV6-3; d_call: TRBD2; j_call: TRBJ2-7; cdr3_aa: CASSRTRGHEQYF; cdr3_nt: TGTGCCAGCAGTCGGACTAGAGGCCACGAGCAGTACTTC
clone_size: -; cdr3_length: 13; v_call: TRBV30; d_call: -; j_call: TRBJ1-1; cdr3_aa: CAWRHMAHTEAFF; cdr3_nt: TGTGCCTGGAGGCACATGGCCCACACTGAAGCTTTCTTT
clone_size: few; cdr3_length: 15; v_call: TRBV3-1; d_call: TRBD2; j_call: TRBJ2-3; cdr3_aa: CASSTSGGGTDTQYF; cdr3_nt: TGTGCCAGCTCCACTAGCGGGGGGGGCACAGATACGCAGTATTTT
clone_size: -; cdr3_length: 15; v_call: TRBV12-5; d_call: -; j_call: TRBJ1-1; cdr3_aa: CASDYRGAWDTEAFF; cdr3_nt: TGTGCTAGTGATTACAGAGGGGCGTGGGACACTGAAGCTTTCTTT
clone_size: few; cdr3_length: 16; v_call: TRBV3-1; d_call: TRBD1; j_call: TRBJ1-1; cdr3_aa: CASSQVFRQGNTEAFF; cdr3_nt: TGTGCCAGCAGCCAAGTCTTCCGACAGGGGAACACTGAAGCTTTCTTT
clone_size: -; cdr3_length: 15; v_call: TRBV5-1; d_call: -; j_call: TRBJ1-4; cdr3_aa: CASSPTLGPNEKLFF; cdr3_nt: TGCGCCAGCAGTCCTACATTGGGGCCAAATGAAAAACTGTTTTTT
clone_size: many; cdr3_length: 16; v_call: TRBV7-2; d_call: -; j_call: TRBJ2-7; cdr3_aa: CASRPEVGSATYEQYF; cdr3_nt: TGTGCCAGCAGGCCAGAAGTAGGTTCGGCGACCTACGAGCAGTACTTC
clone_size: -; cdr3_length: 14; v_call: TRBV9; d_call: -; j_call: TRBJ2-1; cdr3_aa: CASSVVPESYEQFF; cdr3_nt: TGTGCCAGCAGCGTAGTCCCGGAATCTTACGAGCAGTTCTTC
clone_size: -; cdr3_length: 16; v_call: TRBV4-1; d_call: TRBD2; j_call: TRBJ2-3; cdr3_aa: CASSHPGSGGRDTQYF; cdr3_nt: TGCGCCAGCAGCCATCCGGGTAGCGGGGGTAGGGATACGCAGTATTTT
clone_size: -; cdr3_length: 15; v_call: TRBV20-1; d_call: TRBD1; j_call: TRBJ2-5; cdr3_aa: CSAPRTGTVYNEQYF; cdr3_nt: TGCAGTGCTCCGCGGACAGGGACTGTCTACAATGAGCAGTACTTC
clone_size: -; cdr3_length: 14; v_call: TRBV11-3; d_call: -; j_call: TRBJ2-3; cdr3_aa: CASSLIGNTDTQYF; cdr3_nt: TGTGCCAGCAGCTTAATCGGGAACACAGATACGCAGTATTTT
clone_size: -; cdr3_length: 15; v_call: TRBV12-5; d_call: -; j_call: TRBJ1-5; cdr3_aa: CASGLDSGSNQPQHF; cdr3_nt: TGTGCTAGTGGTTTGGACTCGGGTAGCAATCAGCCCCAGCATTTT
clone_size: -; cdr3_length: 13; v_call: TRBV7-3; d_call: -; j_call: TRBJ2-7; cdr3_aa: CASSLLQGSEQYF; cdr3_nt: TGTGCCAGCAGCTTGCTCCAGGGGAGCGAGCAGTACTTC
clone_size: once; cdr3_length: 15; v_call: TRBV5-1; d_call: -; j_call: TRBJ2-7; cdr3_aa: CASSSTAGGTDEQYF; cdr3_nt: TGCGCCAGCAGCTCGACAGCGGGTGGGACAGACGAGCAGTACTTC
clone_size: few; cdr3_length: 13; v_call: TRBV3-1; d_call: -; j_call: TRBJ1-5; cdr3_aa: CASSPGADQPQHF; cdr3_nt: TGTGCCAGCAGCCCAGGTGCGGATCAGCCCCAGCATTTT